The 22 T cell receptor beta chains in this list originate from one sample, sequenced in a study of blood T cell repertoires in COVID-19. Measured with immunoSEQ multiplex PCR; TCRdb has only the in-frame clones, and not every one. This table has about 300,000 clones, roughly 86% appearing once. Sequencing was carried out using PBMCs or T cells enriched from blood (not recorded which). The receptor set was obtained from a woman aged 50 to 65 who had been exposed to COVID-19.

J is TRBJ2-2 and V is TRBV23-1; TRBD1 agrees at 8 bases. Being an ORF, TRBV23-1 has a function that is uncertain. The CDR3 runs to 16 residues. With V trimmed by 4 bases and J by 2 bases, 6 bases remained unmatched. CDR3 DNA: TGCGCCAGCAGTCTACCACAGGGGGGAAACACCGGGGAGCTGTTTTTT. Protein product: CASSLPQGGNTGELFF.

CDR3 sequence: CSAAQGGQETQYF. Here the CDR3 DNA reads TGCAGCGCAGCCCAGGGGGGCCAAGAGACCCAGTACTTC. This chain uses TRBV29-1 with TRBJ2-5, with a tentative D call TRBD1 (7 bases). Germline V gives CDR1 SQVTM, CDR2 ANQGSEA. V lost 7 bases and J 1 base, leaving 13 bases between the germline ends. The CDR3 covers 13 residues.

The chain links TRBV20-1 to TRBJ1-1; 8 bases are shared with TRBD1. CDR1 and CDR2 (germline): DFQATT, SNEGSKA (reference sequence). The CDR3 contains 11 residues. Germline trimming cut 4 bases from V and 8 bases from J; bases unmatched to any gene: 3. The CDR3 region is CSATGGTEAFF. Here the CDR3 DNA reads TGCAGTGCTACAGGGGGCACCGAAGCTTTCTTT.

This clone was seen only a few times. This chain connects TRBV27 to TRBJ2-1; a possible D gene is TRBD1 (6 bases). Trimming shortened V by 3 bases and J by 9 bases, and 15 bases separated the two germline ends. This CDR3 contains 14 residues. Per germline, CDR1 MNHEY and CDR2 SMNVEV (reference sequence). The CDR3 loop reads CASSFLGAGREQFF. The CDR3 DNA follows: TGTGCCAGCAGTTTCTTGGGGGCAGGACGTGAGCAGTTCTTC.

This clone was observed a few times. The chain couples TRBV15 to TRBJ1-1; no clear D. Germline V gene sequence: CDR1 LNHNV, CDR2 YYDKDF (reference sequence). Trimming shortened V by 0 bases and J by 5 bases, and 16 bases separated the two germline ends. The CDR3 extends over 16 amino acids. The CDR3 reads CATSRDQEGWETEAFF. Written as DNA, the CDR3 is TGTGCCACCAGCAGAGATCAAGAGGGATGGGAAACTGAAGCTTTCTTT.

V and J are TRBV3-1 (or the pseudogene TRBV3-2) and TRBJ1-1, with no clear D. The CDR3 spans 13 residues. Germline V gives CDR1 LGHDT, CDR2 YNNKEL (reference sequence). Trimming took off 1 base at V and 6 bases at J, with 9 bases between the two ends. This CDR3 is CASSQVFGSEAFF. In nucleotides, the CDR3 is TGTGCCAGCAGCCAAGTCTTCGGTTCTGAAGCTTTCTTT.

J is TRBJ1-2 and V is TRBV2; D remains ambiguous. The germline gives CDR1 SNHLY, CDR2 FYNNEI. V was pared by 8 bases and J by 6 bases, with 22 bases between. CDR3 length: 15 residues. This chain's CDR3 is CASCTSSGTSNGYTF. The CDR3 DNA sequence: TGTGCCAGCTGTACGTCCAGCGGCACTTCCAATGGCTACACCTTC.

In regard to this clone: Distinct nucleotide sequences in the sample also encode this CDR3. The rearrangement links TRBV5-1 to TRBJ2-5; D might be TRBD2 (5 bases). Germline CDR1 reads SGHRS; CDR2 reads YFSETQ. V lost 1 base and J 2 bases, leaving 6 bases between the germline ends. The CDR3 length is 13 residues. The CDR3 here is CASSLSGQETQYF. CDR3 DNA: TGCGCCAGCAGCTTGTCGGGACAAGAGACCCAGTACTTC. The variable domain in full, with the rest retrieved from reference TRBV5-1 and TRBJ2-5, is KAGVTQTPRYLIKTRGQQVTLSCSPISGHRSVSWYQQTPGQGLQFLFEYFSETQRNKGNFPGRFSGRQFSNSRSEMNVSTLELGDSALYLCASSLSGQETQYFGPGTRLLVL.

The V and J genes are TRBV19 and TRBJ2-7; 7 bases fit TRBD1. The CDR3 consists of 14 residues. V lost 4 bases to trimming and J lost 2 bases; unmatched junction nucleotides: 5. Germline loops: CDR1 LNHDA, CDR2 SQIVND (reference sequence). As DNA, the CDR3 is TGTGCCAGTAGTACCCGGGACAGAACCTACGAGCAGTACTTC. Protein sequence: CASSTRDRTYEQYF.

This clone was observed a handful of times. This sequence joins TRBV11-2 and TRBJ1-1, with a possible D match to TRBD1 (6 bases). The CDR3 runs to 16 residues. Trimming shortened V by 3 bases and J by 0 bases, and 14 bases separated the two germline ends. Germline CDR1 is SGHAT and CDR2 is FQNNGV. The CDR3 DNA reads as TGTGCCAGCAGCTTCCCCCCTGGACAGTTGAACACTGAAGCTTTCTTT. Amino acids: CASSFPPGQLNTEAFF.

This clone was counted a single time. The chain combines TRBV7-9 with TRBJ2-5; 7 bases map to TRBD1. The CDR3 contains 16 residues. The junction had 13 bases not matched to a gene; V was cut back by 5 bases and J by 4 bases. Germline V gene lookup returns CDR1 SEHNR and CDR2 FQNEAQ (reference sequence). As DNA, the CDR3 is TGTGCCAGCAGCCCAACCGGGGCAGGGGGTTCAGAGACCCAGTACTTC. Translated: CASSPTGAGGSETQYF.

The chain combines TRBV3-1 (or the pseudogene TRBV3-2) with TRBJ1-4; 9 bases fit TRBD1. This CDR3 spans 15 amino acids. Losses at the gene ends were 4 bases for V and 4 bases for J; bases not matched to a gene: 4. The V gene's germline CDR1 is LGHDT and CDR2 YNNKEL (reference sequence). The CDR3 reads CASSPTGGLNEKLFF. CDR3 bases: TGTGCCAGCAGCCCGACAGGGGGACTTAATGAAAAACTGTTTTTT.

The chain is built from TRBV27 and TRBJ2-2, with a possible D match to TRBD1 (5 bases). The V gene lost 5 bases and the J gene lost 1 base, with 5 bases spanning the gap. Germline assignment: CDR1 MNHEY and CDR2 SMNVEV (reference sequence). The CDR3 runs 13 residues. The CDR3 loop reads CASSDRNTGELFF. The CDR3 DNA reads TGTGCCAGCAGTGACAGGAACACCGGGGAGCTGTTTTTT.

The chain carries TRBV21-1 and TRBJ1-3; the D call TRBD1 from the table was never checked on the DNA. TRBV21-1 is termed a pseudogene. The length of the CDR3 is 20 residues. CDR3 region: CASSKDSEQGTDRGGNTIYF. As DNA, the CDR3 is TGTGCCAGCAGCAAAGACAGTGAACAGGGGACCGATCGCGGTGGAAACACCATATATTTT.

V is TRBV4-2 and J is TRBJ1-2, with TRBD1 identical over 10 bases. J was trimmed by 7 bases and V by 4 bases; bases with no gene match: 6. Per germline, CDR1 LGHNA and CDR2 YNFKEQ. This CDR3 spans 14 amino acids. The CDR3 coding sequence is TGTGCCAGCAGCCGATCGGACAGGGGGGGTGGCTACACCTTC. It codes for CASSRSDRGGGYTF.

The rearrangement links TRBV5-3 to TRBJ1-4; unclear D gene. TRBV5-3 is placed among ORFs of uncertain function. The V gene lost 0 bases and the J gene lost 4 bases, with 4 bases spanning the gap. This CDR3 contains 13 residues. CDR3 residues: CARSLDSNEKLFF. The CDR3 bases are TGTGCCAGAAGCTTGGACAGTAATGAAAAACTGTTTTTT.

This clone occurred once. The CDR3 DNA sequence: TGTGCCAGCAGTTTTCGACAGGGGAACTTCTACGAGCAGTACTTC. Its protein is CASSFRQGNFYEQYF. The rearrangement joins TRBV28 to TRBJ2-7, with 8 bases lining up with TRBD1. Trimming removed 3 bases from V and 3 bases from J; junction bases left unmatched: 7. The CDR3 covers 15 residues. The V gene's germline CDR1 is MDHEN and CDR2 SYDVKM.

J is TRBJ1-4 and V is TRBV4-1; a possible D gene is TRBD1 (5 bases). The CDR3 is 17 residues long. The V and J ends lost 3 bases and 7 bases respectively, with 21 bases between them. Germline CDR1 and CDR2: MGHRA and YSYEKL. CDR3 sequence: CASSQTGSGLSLEKLFF. CDR3 nucleotides: TGCGCCAGCAGCCAGACGGGTTCAGGGTTGAGTCTTGAAAAACTGTTTTTT.

This chain uses TRBV30 with TRBJ2-5, with D maybe TRBD1 (5 bases). There are 12 residues in the CDR3. Germline CDR1 and CDR2: GTSNPN and SVGIG (reference sequence). V was trimmed by 4 bases and J by 7 bases, leaving 13 bases between them. This chain's CDR3 is CAWTDSPRTQYF. The CDR3 DNA sequence: TGTGCCTGGACTGACAGCCCAAGGACCCAGTACTTC.

The chain carries TRBV15 and TRBJ1-3, with D uncertain. The germline CDR1 and CDR2 sequences are LNHNV and YYDKDF (reference sequence). The CDR3 runs to 15 residues. The ends were cut back, 0 bases at V and 2 bases at J, with 8 bases in the middle. CDR3 sequence reads: CATSRDVSAGNTIYF. The CDR3 bases are TGTGCCACCAGCAGAGATGTGAGTGCTGGAAACACCATATATTTT.

This sequence joins TRBV7-9 and TRBJ1-1; no reliable D call. Trimming shortened V by 2 bases and J by 7 bases, and 14 bases separated the two germline ends. This CDR3 is 14 amino acids long. Germline V lookup: CDR1 SEHNR, CDR2 FQNEAQ (reference sequence). The CDR3 reads CASSLSLGNREAFF. CDR3 nucleotides: TGTGCCAGCAGCTTAAGTCTCGGGAACCGTGAAGCTTTCTTT.

The V and J genes are TRBV19 and TRBJ1-5, with TRBD1 matching 10 bases. In germline, CDR1 is LNHDA, CDR2 SQIVND (reference sequence). With V trimmed by 5 bases and J by 7 bases, 17 bases remained unmatched. The CDR3 sequence is 18 residues long. The CDR3 reads CASSPLGRTGGSEQPQHF. CDR3 DNA: TGTGCCAGTAGTCCGCTGGGGAGGACAGGGGGATCGGAACAGCCCCAGCATTTT.